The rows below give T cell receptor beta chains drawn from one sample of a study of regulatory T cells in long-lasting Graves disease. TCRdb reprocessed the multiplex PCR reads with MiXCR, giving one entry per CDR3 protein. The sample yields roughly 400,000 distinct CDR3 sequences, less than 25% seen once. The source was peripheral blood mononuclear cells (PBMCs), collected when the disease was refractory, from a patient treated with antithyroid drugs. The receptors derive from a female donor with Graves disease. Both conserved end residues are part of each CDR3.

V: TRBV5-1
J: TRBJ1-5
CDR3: CASSLLPRGINDQPQHF

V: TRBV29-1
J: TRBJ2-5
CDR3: CSVEAGVQETQYF

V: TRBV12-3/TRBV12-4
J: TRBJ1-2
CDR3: CRSGGGSNYGYTF

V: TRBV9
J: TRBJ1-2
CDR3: CASSPHHPGRIYGYTF

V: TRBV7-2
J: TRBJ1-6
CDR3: CASSFQHNSPLHF

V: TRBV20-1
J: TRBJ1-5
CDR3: CSAVGTEGNQPQHF

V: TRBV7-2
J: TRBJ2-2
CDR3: CASRTAGELFF

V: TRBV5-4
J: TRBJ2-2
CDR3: CASSLTSGNTGELFF

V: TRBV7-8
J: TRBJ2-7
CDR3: CASSSRTATSYEQYF

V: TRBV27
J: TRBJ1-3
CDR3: CASSPTLISSGNTIYF

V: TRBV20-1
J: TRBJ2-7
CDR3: CSARGGQRESRAGLSYEQYF

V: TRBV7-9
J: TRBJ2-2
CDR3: CASSLVTGPTGELFF

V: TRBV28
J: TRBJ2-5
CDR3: CASSLSSGRETQYF

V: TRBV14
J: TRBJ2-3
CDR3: CASSGLLADTQYF

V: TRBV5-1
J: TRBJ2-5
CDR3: CASSRRTSGNGETQYF

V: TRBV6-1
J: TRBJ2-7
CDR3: CASRNDRGPRYEQYF

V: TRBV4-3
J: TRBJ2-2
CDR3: CASSQDQGRTNTGELFF

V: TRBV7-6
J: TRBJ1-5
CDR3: CASSPSTGRSQPQHF

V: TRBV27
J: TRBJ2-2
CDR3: CASTSDREGTGELFF

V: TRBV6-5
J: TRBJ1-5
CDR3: CASSSGQGAGNQPQHF

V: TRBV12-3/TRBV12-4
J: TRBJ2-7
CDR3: CASSLTEGSYEQYF

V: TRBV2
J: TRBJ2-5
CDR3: CASSGRDFQETQYF

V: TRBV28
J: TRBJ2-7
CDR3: CASSSSTRGRMYEQYF

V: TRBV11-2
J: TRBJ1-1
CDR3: CASSLDRASQAFF

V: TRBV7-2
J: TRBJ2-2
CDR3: CASSLSAPAELFF

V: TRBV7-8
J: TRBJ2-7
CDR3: CASSQVSGIRYEQYF

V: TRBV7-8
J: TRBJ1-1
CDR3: CASSLEDQISGTEAFF

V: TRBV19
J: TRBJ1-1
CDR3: CASSHPGLNTEAFF

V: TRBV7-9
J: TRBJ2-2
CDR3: CASRPGMADPNTGELFF

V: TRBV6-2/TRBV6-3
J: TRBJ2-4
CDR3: CASRPGLADSLAKNIQYF

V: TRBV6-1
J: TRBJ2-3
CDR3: CASSQAGGLTDTQYF

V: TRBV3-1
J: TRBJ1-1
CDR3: CASSLQGKDTEAFF

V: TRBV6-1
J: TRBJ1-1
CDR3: CASRYGQSNSEAFF

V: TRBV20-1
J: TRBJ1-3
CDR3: CSAEGTFGNTIYF

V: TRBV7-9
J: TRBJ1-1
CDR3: CASSIGGDNTEAFF

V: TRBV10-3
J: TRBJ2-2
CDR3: CAISESGQENTGELFF

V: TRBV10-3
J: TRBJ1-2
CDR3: CATSTGGLGYTF

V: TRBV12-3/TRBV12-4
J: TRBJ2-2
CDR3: CASSPMGDRGAGELFF

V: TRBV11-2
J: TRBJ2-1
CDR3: CASSLDSFSYNEQFF

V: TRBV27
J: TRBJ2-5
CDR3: CASRGGTGPGETQYF

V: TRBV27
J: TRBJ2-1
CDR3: CASMVAPYNEQFF

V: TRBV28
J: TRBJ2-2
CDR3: CASSSPRENVAGELFF

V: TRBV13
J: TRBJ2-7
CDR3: CASSLGRTSGSSYEQYF

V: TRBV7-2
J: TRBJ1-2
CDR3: CASSLVRELRGYTF

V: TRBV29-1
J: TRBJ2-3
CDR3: CSVDRLAVTDTQYF

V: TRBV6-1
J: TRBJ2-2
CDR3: CASTLRDTGELFF

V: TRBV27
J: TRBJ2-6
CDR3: CASSFVRGLGASGANVLTF

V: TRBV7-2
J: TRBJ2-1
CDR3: CASSFRASVNEQFF

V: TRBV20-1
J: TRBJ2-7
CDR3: CSARESLMADEQYF

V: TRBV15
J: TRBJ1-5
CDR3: CATSPTGTGGQPQHF

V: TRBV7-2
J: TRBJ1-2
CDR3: CASSSVLGAGYTF

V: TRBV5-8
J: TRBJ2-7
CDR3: CASSLVVGSYEQYF

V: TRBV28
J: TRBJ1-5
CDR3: CASSFLSDRGNQPQHF

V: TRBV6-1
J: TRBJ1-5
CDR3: CASSLDRFGQPQHF